This TCR beta chain was identified during a study of cytomegalovirus exposure and HLA in healthy donors. Whole-study context: An earlier analysis found 95 million to 140 million unique TCR beta sequences from about 190 million T cells.

PCR employed 60 Vbeta and 13 Jbeta primers. Only in-frame clones appear in the TCRdb table, and some are missing; sequencing was by immunoSEQ multiplex PCR. Found here are some 98,000 clones, roughly three quarters of them singletons; the top ten hold roughly 1.5%. The junction had 14 bases not matched to a gene; V was cut back by 7 bases and J by 3 bases. Germline loops: CDR1 SGHRS, CDR2 YFSETQ. The CDR3 spans 16 residues. The chain joins TRBV5-1 to TRBJ2-7; 9 bases agree with TRBD1. The specimen sequenced was PBMCs. The origin of this receptor is a man aged 35-49 years in good health and CMV-seronegative. As DNA, the CDR3 is TGCGCCAGCGGGAGCGGACAGGGGAGTGGCTTCTACGAGCAGTACTTC. Protein sequence: CASGSGQGSGFYEQYF.